These 26 T cell receptor beta chains were sequenced from one sample in a study of blood T cell repertoires in COVID-19. Sequencing was performed with immunoSEQ multiplex PCR; in TCRdb, only in-frame clones are kept and a portion is missing. The sample gives about 170,000 clones, about four fifths of which show up once; more than 7.5% is in the top ten. Sequenced input: peripheral blood. These receptors were collected from a man aged 40-49 years who had recovered from COVID-19.

V gene TRBV19 combines with J gene TRBJ1-5, with D perhaps matching TRBD1 (6 bases). The CDR3 totals 18 residues. Deletions cut 5 bases from V and 0 bases from J, with 20 bases between. CDR1 is LNHDA, CDR2 SQIVND, per germline (reference sequence). The CDR3 protein is CASSPATWDNYSNQPQHF. In DNA form, the CDR3 reads TGTGCCAGTAGTCCGGCTACTTGGGACAACTATAGCAATCAGCCCCAGCATTTT.

The V gene is TRBV12-3 or TRBV12-4, the J gene TRBJ2-1, with TRBD1 matching over 9 bases. V was pared by 6 bases and J by 8 bases, with 2 bases of the junction left unmatched. The CDR3 runs to 12 residues. The CDR3 nucleotides are TGTGCCAGCAGAAGGACAGGGGATGAGCAGTTCTTC. This translates into CASRRTGDEQFF.

The chain joins TRBV6-6 to TRBJ2-7; weak D call: TRBD2 (6 bases). The CDR3 is 15 amino acids. Germline V CDR1 and CDR2: MNHNY, SVGAGI (reference sequence). V shed 2 bases and J shed 2 bases, with 13 bases lying between them. The CDR3 region is CASSYAGTDAYEQYF. The CDR3 coding sequence is TGTGCCAGCAGTTACGCCGGGACTGACGCCTACGAGCAGTACTTC.

The chain carries TRBV27 and TRBJ2-1, with 9 bases fitting TRBD1. Trimming took 6 bases from V and 7 from J; bases not matched to a gene: 10. This CDR3 has 15 amino acids. Germline V gene lookup returns CDR1 MNHEY and CDR2 SMNVEV (reference sequence). The CDR3 nucleotides are TGTGCCAGCAGCCTACGGGGGACAGGGTGGAATGAGCAGTTCTTC. Encoded protein: CASSLRGTGWNEQFF.

This chain uses TRBV18 with TRBJ2-3; TRBD1 agrees at 7 bases. Losses at the gene ends were 3 bases for V and 3 bases for J; bases not matched to a gene: 0. Per the germline V gene, CDR1 is KGHSH and CDR2 is LQKENI. The CDR3 spans 13 residues. The CDR3 DNA is TGTGCCAGCTCACCGGGACAGACAGATACGCAGTATTTT. Its protein product is CASSPGQTDTQYF.

The rearrangement joins TRBV5-4 to TRBJ2-1; D ambiguous. Per germline, CDR1 SGHNT and CDR2 YYREEE (reference sequence). CDR3 length: 13 amino acids. Trimming took off 1 base at V and 3 bases at J, with 5 bases between the two ends. The CDR3 loop reads CASSLPFYNEQFF. The CDR3 DNA sequence: TGTGCCAGCAGCTTGCCGTTCTACAATGAGCAGTTCTTC. Full variable domain (missing parts from reference TRBV5-4 and TRBJ2-1): ETGVTQSPTHLIKTRGQQVTLRCSSQSGHNTVSWYQQALGQGPQFIFQYYREEENGRGNFPPRFSGLQFPNYSSELNVNALELDDSALYLCASSLPFYNEQFFGPGTRLTVL.

The V gene is TRBV14, the J gene TRBJ2-5; 7 nucleotides agree with TRBD2. Trimming took 4 bases from V and 7 from J; bases not matched to a gene: 12. The CDR3 length is 15 residues. Germline CDR1 SGHDN, CDR2 FVKESK. The CDR3 spells CASSPYGGKLGTQYF. The CDR3, as DNA: TGTGCCAGCAGCCCCTACGGGGGGAAGTTAGGGACCCAGTACTTC. Complete variable domain (other parts from reference TRBV14 and TRBJ2-5): EAGVTQFPSHSVIEKGQTVTLRCDPISGHDNLYWYRRVMGKEIKFLLHFVKESKQDESGMPNNRFLAERTGGTYSTLKVQPAELEDSGVYFCASSPYGGKLGTQYFGPGTRLLVL.

V usage is TRBV7-9 and J usage is TRBJ2-2; no clear D. The CDR3 contains 11 residues. The germline gives CDR1 SEHNR, CDR2 FQNEAQ (reference sequence). Trimming pared 7 bases from V and 5 bases from J, leaving 5 bases between. The DNA for the CDR3 is TGTGCCAGCACCGAGACCGGGGAGCTGTTTTTT. Its protein product is CASTETGELFF. Full variable domain (missing parts from reference TRBV7-9 and TRBJ2-2): DTGVSQNPRHKITKRGQNVTFRCDPISEHNRLYWYRQTLGQGPEFLTYFQNEAQLEKSRLLSDRFSAERPKGSFSTLEIQRTEQGDSAMYLCASTETGELFFGEGSRLTVL.

The V gene is TRBV9, the J gene TRBJ2-5; 8 positions match TRBD2. Germline V gives CDR1 SGDLS, CDR2 YYNGEE. This CDR3 is built from 17 residues. Unmatched junction bases numbered 12, after V lost 0 bases and J lost 5 bases. The CDR3 protein is CASSVATGGGIIETQYF. For the CDR3, the DNA is TGTGCCAGCAGCGTAGCGACGGGCGGGGGGATTATTGAGACCCAGTACTTC.

The rearrangement joins TRBV10-3 to TRBJ1-2; 9 nucleotides agree with TRBD1. This CDR3 contains 14 residues. With V trimmed by 6 bases and J by 7 bases, 9 bases remained unmatched. Germline CDR1 reads ENHRY; CDR2 reads SYGVKD. CDR3 nucleotides: TGTGCCATCAGAGCCACAGGGGGCGTCCCTGGCTACACCTTC. Its protein product is CAIRATGGVPGYTF.

The genes are TRBV24-1 and TRBJ2-1; tentatively, D is TRBD2 (5 bases). Between the trimmed V and J ends, which lost 0 bases and 10 bases, there was a span of 15 bases. The CDR3 loop spans 15 amino acids. CDR1 is KGHDR, CDR2 SFDVKD, per germline. This CDR3 reads CATSDLRSGMYEQFF. The CDR3 DNA reads TGTGCCACCAGTGATTTGAGGTCGGGGATGTACGAGCAGTTCTTC.

This chain links TRBV11-2 with TRBJ2-1; D gene ambiguous. Germline V gene lookup returns CDR1 SGHAT and CDR2 FQNNGV. This CDR3 contains 16 residues. V lost 0 bases to trimming and J lost 3 bases, with 12 bases between them. The CDR3 sequence is CASSLDPSNYYNEQFF. The CDR3 DNA reads TGTGCCAGCAGCTTAGATCCGTCTAATTACTACAATGAGCAGTTCTTC.

The chain is built from TRBV15 and TRBJ2-3, with 10 bases identical to TRBD2. This CDR3 comprises 17 residues. V lost 0 bases and J lost 0; bases outside the gene matches: 3. Germline V gene data show CDR1 as LNHNV and CDR2 as YYDKDF (reference sequence). The CDR3 nucleotides are TGTGCCACCAGCAGAGATGGGACTAGCGAGAGCACAGATACGCAGTATTTT. This sequence encodes CATSRDGTSESTDTQYF.

The rearrangement joins TRBV28 to TRBJ1-3; 10 positions agree with TRBD1. CDR1 and CDR2 (germline): MDHEN, SYDVKM. The CDR3 consists of 16 residues. J lost 4 bases, V lost 8 bases, and 11 bases had no gene match. The CDR3 DNA sequence: TGTGCCAGCGCCCACCCGACGGGACAGGGGGGAAACACCATATATTTT. Its protein is CASAHPTGQGGNTIYF.

This sequence joins TRBV7-8 and TRBJ2-7, with D perhaps matching TRBD1 (6 bases). Trimming pared 5 bases from V and 2 bases from J, leaving 25 bases between. Germline-derived CDR1 and CDR2 are SGHVS and FQNEAQ. CDR3 length: 18 amino acids. CDR3 sequence (DNA): TGTGCCAGCAGCATTAACCGGGACAATCAAAACGCCGCCTACGAGCAGTACTTC. Its protein is CASSINRDNQNAAYEQYF.

In this sample, this clone turned up a few times. The chain carries TRBV6-5 and TRBJ1-1; 9 nucleotides align to TRBD1. V was pared by 4 bases and J by 11 bases, with 17 bases of the junction left unmatched. The CDR3 contains 16 residues. CDR1 MNHEY and CDR2 SVGAGI come from the germline V gene. In nucleotides, the CDR3 is TGTGCCAGCAGTTCCTCCACCCCGGGACAGGGAAACGGCGCTTTCTTT. Residues: CASSSSTPGQGNGAFF.

Here the CDR3 reads CASSDYRGTNEKLFF. DNA of the CDR3: TGTGCCAGCAGTGACTACAGGGGCACTAATGAAAAACTGTTTTTT. V is TRBV28 and J is TRBJ1-4; 7 bases are shared with TRBD1. The V segment lost 5 bases and the J segment 2 bases; nucleotides outside the gene matches: 5. The V gene's germline CDR1 is MDHEN and CDR2 SYDVKM. The CDR3 spans 15 residues.

The chain has TRBV5-4 and TRBJ1-2, with TRBD1 matching 7 bases. From germline, CDR1 is SGHNT and CDR2 YYREEE (reference sequence). The CDR3 extends over 15 amino acids. The V gene end was trimmed by 0 bases and the J gene end by 5 bases; junction bases not matched to a gene: 7. CDR3 bases: TGTGCCAGCAGCTTGGATCCTGGGACAGCGTATGGCTACACCTTC. Protein product: CASSLDPGTAYGYTF.

This sequence joins TRBV6-2 or TRBV6-3 and TRBJ1-2; 7 bases map to TRBD1. Trimming at V came to 4 bases and at J to 0 bases, leaving 5 bases not matched to a gene. Germline CDR1 is MNHEY and CDR2 is SVGEGT. CDR3 size: 15 residues. The CDR3 loop is CASSSPGQTNYGYTF. Here the CDR3 DNA reads TGTGCCAGCAGTTCCCCGGGACAGACTAACTATGGCTACACCTTC.

The chain is built from TRBV7-2 and TRBJ1-5; D possibly corresponds to TRBD1 (6 bases). The CDR3 contains 17 residues. V was trimmed by 4 bases and J by 5 bases, leaving 21 bases between them. CDR1 and CDR2 (germline): SGHTA, FQGNSA. For the CDR3, the DNA is TGTGCCAGCAGCTCAAGACGGGACATAGGTCCCTATCAGCCCCAGCATTTT. Translation gives CASSSRRDIGPYQPQHF.

The chain joins TRBV5-5 to TRBJ2-5; D gene ambiguous. The V gene lost 4 bases and the J gene lost 5 bases, with 6 bases spanning the gap. From germline, CDR1 is SGHKS and CDR2 YYEKEE (reference sequence). The CDR3 totals 11 residues. The CDR3 coding sequence is TGTGCCAGCAGCCTTCCCGAGACCCAGTACTTC. This codes for CASSLPETQYF. The whole variable domain, filled in from reference TRBV5-5 and TRBJ2-5, reads DAGVTQSPTHLIKTRGQQVTLRCSPISGHKSVSWYQQVLGQGPQFIFQYYEKEERGRGNFPDRFSARQFPNYSSELNVNALLLGDSALYLCASSLPETQYFGPGTRLLVL.

V and J are TRBV30 and TRBJ2-4; D possibly corresponds to TRBD2 (5 bases). The CDR3 has 13 amino acids. CDR1 is GTSNPN, CDR2 SVGIG, per germline (reference sequence). Trimming removed 2 bases at V and 7 bases at J, with 12 bases between. CDR3 nucleotides: TGTGCCTGGAGTACACTAGACGGGAACATTCAGTACTTC. It codes for CAWSTLDGNIQYF.

This chain connects TRBV7-3 to TRBJ2-7, with a tentative D call TRBD2 (5 bases). V was shortened by 6 bases and J by 0 bases, with 21 bases between the two germline ends. Per germline, CDR1 SGHTA and CDR2 FQGTGA. The CDR3 length is 17 residues. CDR3 bases: TGTGCCAGCAGTCATAATACCGGAGGACTGAACTCCTACGAGCAGTACTTC. Its translation is CASSHNTGGLNSYEQYF.

This clone appeared a single time. The V and J genes are TRBV28 and TRBJ2-7, with 12 bases that match TRBD1. The CDR3 sequence is 14 residues long. Germline loops: CDR1 MDHEN, CDR2 SYDVKM. J gave up 8 bases and V 3 bases, and 5 bases lay outside the gene matches. DNA of the CDR3: TGTGCCAGCAGTTTCCGGGACAGGGGGCGAAAGCAGTACTTC. This codes for CASSFRDRGRKQYF.

CDR3 region: CASSRTSGGNEQFF. The CDR3 region has the DNA TGTGCCAGCAGTAGGACTAGCGGGGGCAATGAGCAGTTCTTC. The V and J genes are TRBV2 and TRBJ2-1, with 13 bases lining up with TRBD2. The CDR3 has 14 amino acids. Germline assignment: CDR1 SNHLY and CDR2 FYNNEI. J lost 6 bases, V lost 5 bases, and 1 base had no gene match.

The chain carries TRBV28 and TRBJ2-1, with D tentatively TRBD1 (5 bases). The CDR3 is made up of 15 amino acids. V was shortened by 2 bases and J by 0 bases, with 8 bases between the two germline ends. Germline V lookup: CDR1 MDHEN, CDR2 SYDVKM. CDR3 protein: CASSLRQSSYNEQFF. CDR3 DNA sequence: TGTGCCAGCAGTTTAAGACAGAGCTCCTACAATGAGCAGTTCTTC.